Below, 21 T cell receptor beta chains from the same sample are listed, as sequenced in a study of blood T cells in healthy people across ages. Sample-barcoded 5' priming and a J-beta primer mix drove a second PCR of 7 to 11 cycles. TCRdb analysed the 5' RACE reads with MiXCR anew, one entry per CDR3 protein. The data contain 1.5 million to 2 million distinct CDR3 sequences, about 30% of them singletons. The sample taken for sequencing was blood. These receptors were taken from a woman aged 25-40 years in good health.

The J gene is TRBJ2-2, the V gene TRBV5-1; D may be TRBD1 (5 bases). Deletions cut 3 bases from V and 4 bases from J, with 16 bases between. The CDR3 covers 16 residues. CDR1 and CDR2 from the germline V gene are SGHRS and YFSETQ. The CDR3 region has the DNA TGCGCCAGCAGCTCACCAGCCCGACAGTTCACCGGGGAGCTGTTTTTT. Translation: CASSSPARQFTGELFF. Using reference TRBV5-1 and TRBJ2-2 for the parts outside the CDR3, the full variable domain is KAGVTQTPRYLIKTRGQQVTLSCSPISGHRSVSWYQQTPGQGLQFLFEYFSETQRNKGNFPGRFSGRQFSNSRSEMNVSTLELGDSALYLCASSSPARQFTGELFFGEGSRLTVL.

This clonotype was observed at least ten times. The V call is TRBV7-2, the J call TRBJ2-1; unclear D gene. V lost 1 base to trimming and J lost 6 bases, with 10 bases between them. CDR1 is SGHTA, CDR2 FQGNSA, per germline. The CDR3 contains 14 residues. The CDR3 reads CASSLDSSRNEQFF. The CDR3 DNA reads TGTGCCAGCAGCTTAGACAGCTCCCGCAATGAGCAGTTCTTC.

The chain links TRBV20-1 to TRBJ2-1; 8 bases line up with TRBD2. The trim removed 5 bases at V and 3 bases at J, leaving 9 bases unmatched. The CDR3 has 15 residues. CDR1 and CDR2 (germline): DFQATT, SNEGSKA (reference sequence). CDR3: CSAPSQSGGYNEQFF. The CDR3 bases are TGCAGTGCTCCGTCACAGAGCGGGGGCTACAATGAGCAGTTCTTC.

This clonotype has ten or more counts. The chain couples TRBV20-1 to TRBJ2-4; the D gene could be TRBD1 or TRBD2 (5 bases each). This CDR3 spans 13 amino acids. Germline CDR1 reads DFQATT; CDR2 reads SNEGSKA (reference sequence). Trimming shortened V by 5 bases and J by 0 bases, and 8 bases separated the two germline ends. CDR3 loop: CSAGGIAKNIQYF. As DNA, the CDR3 is TGCAGTGCTGGGGGTATAGCCAAAAACATTCAGTACTTC.

The gene calls are TRBV7-9 and TRBJ2-1; a possible D gene is TRBD2 (6 bases). With 7 bases removed from V and 7 bases from J, the gap between germline ends came to 14 bases. The CDR3 totals 13 residues. CDR1 is SEHNR and CDR2 is FQNEAQ in the germline V gene (reference sequence). The CDR3 is CASISGSGNEQFF. In nucleotides, the CDR3 is TGTGCCAGCATTAGCGGTTCCGGGAATGAGCAGTTCTTC.

The chain uses TRBV5-1 and TRBJ1-6; D perhaps matches TRBD1 (6 bases). CDR1 and CDR2 from the germline V gene are SGHRS and YFSETQ. CDR3 length equals 14 residues. Trimming removed 2 bases at V and 5 bases at J, with 8 bases between. CDR3 region: CASSLGGDNSPLHF. The CDR3 nucleotides read TGCGCCAGCAGCTTAGGGGGGGATAATTCACCCCTCCACTTT.

The J gene is TRBJ1-3, the V gene TRBV12-3 or TRBV12-4; D remains ambiguous. V was clipped by 5 bases and J by 2 bases, with 13 bases between them. The CDR3 loop spans 15 amino acids. CDR3 loop: CASSRGRSTGNTIYF. CDR3 bases: TGTGCCAGCAGTAGAGGACGGTCGACTGGAAACACCATATATTTT.

This clonotype was picked up many times. V usage is TRBV20-1 and J usage is TRBJ2-1, with TRBD2 identical over 7 bases. The V gene's germline CDR1 is DFQATT and CDR2 SNEGSKA (reference sequence). The CDR3 is 20 amino acids. Trimming took 0 bases from V and 0 from J; bases not matched to a gene: 17. In DNA, the CDR3 is TGCAGTGCTAGAGATTATTGGGGGGAGGGCCGTTCGAGCTCCTACAATGAGCAGTTCTTC. Translation gives CSARDYWGEGRSSSYNEQFF.

This clonotype was seen a few times. The rearrangement uses TRBV4-1 and TRBJ2-1; D might be TRBD2 (5 bases). V gave up 1 base and J gave up 4 bases, with 17 bases separating them. CDR1 and CDR2 (germline): MGHRA, YSYEKL. This CDR3 has 17 amino acids. Here the CDR3 reads CASSQGSEAVIYNEQFF. The CDR3 DNA reads TGCGCCAGCAGCCAAGGGTCGGAGGCAGTAATATACAATGAGCAGTTCTTC.

The chain joins TRBV9 to TRBJ1-4; 10 bases are shared with TRBD1. The germline V gene has CDR1 SGDLS and CDR2 YYNGEE. The V gene end was trimmed by 3 bases and the J gene end by 7 bases; junction bases not matched to a gene: 3. The CDR3 runs to 14 residues. The CDR3 loop reads CASSARTGGEKLFF. The CDR3 DNA sequence: TGTGCCAGCAGCGCCCGGACAGGGGGTGAAAAACTGTTTTTT.

This clonotype was counted only a few times. The chain has TRBV19 and TRBJ1-5; D unclear. The length of the CDR3 is 14 residues. Between the trimmed V and J ends, which lost 8 bases and 2 bases, there was a span of 13 bases. Germline CDR1 and CDR2: LNHDA and SQIVND (reference sequence). CDR3 residues: CASLAGGGNQPQHF. The CDR3 DNA sequence: TGTGCCAGTCTGGCGGGCGGGGGCAATCAGCCCCAGCATTTT.

This clonotype was detected only a few times. The rearrangement joins TRBV12-3 or TRBV12-4 to TRBJ1-2; D gene ambiguous. The CDR3 contains 11 residues. Between the trimmed V and J ends, which lost 6 bases and 4 bases, there was a span of 6 bases. The CDR3: CASRAFYGYTF. DNA of the CDR3: TGTGCCAGCAGGGCCTTCTATGGCTACACCTTC.

The chain combines TRBV3-1 with TRBJ1-1; no clear D. Germline CDR1 LGHDT, CDR2 YNNKEL (reference sequence). V shed 3 bases and J shed 11 bases, with 10 bases lying between them. The CDR3 spans 11 residues. The DNA for the CDR3 is TGTGCCAGCAGCCAGTCCTCGGTCGCTTTCTTT. Its protein product is CASSQSSVAFF.

This clonotype was detected ten times or more. This chain uses TRBV20-1 with TRBJ2-3; 10 bases are a match to TRBD2. Trimming removed 7 bases from V and 3 bases from J; junction bases left unmatched: 10. Germline V lookup: CDR1 DFQATT, CDR2 SNEGSKA (reference sequence). CDR3 length: 15 amino acids. CDR3 bases: TGCAGTGTGATAGGAGCGGGGGGGCAAACAGATACGCAGTATTTT. Its translation: CSVIGAGGQTDTQYF.

As to this clonotype: Possible read error: a much larger clone is one base away. V gene TRBV20-1 combines with J gene TRBJ2-7; D is perhaps TRBD2 (6 bases). The CDR3 extends over 11 amino acids. Germline V gives CDR1 DFQATT, CDR2 SNEGSKA (reference sequence). V was cut by 5 bases and J by 9 bases, with 14 bases left in between. This CDR3 reads CSAWGRGMQYF. The CDR3 DNA reads as TGCAGTGCTTGGGGACGGGGGATGCAGTACTTC.

The chain carries TRBV29-1 and TRBJ1-5; weak D call: TRBD1 (6 bases). The V end lost 4 bases, the J end lost 2 bases, and 12 bases lay between the germline ends. Germline CDR1 reads SQVTM; CDR2 reads ANQGSEA. The CDR3 is 14 residues long. CDR3 region: CSVGGGAGNQPQHF. CDR3 DNA: TGCAGCGTTGGGGGGGGCGCGGGCAATCAGCCCCAGCATTTT.

This clonotype was seen only a few times. At one end the junction does not follow the germline gene, possibly because of a read error. The chain joins TRBV29-1 to TRBJ1-4, with D unclear. Germline V gene lookup returns CDR1 SQVTM and CDR2 ANQGSEA. The CDR3 runs 12 residues. CDR3 DNA sequence: TGCAGCGTTGCCCAACTGGGCGAAAAACGGTTTTTT. This gives the protein CSVAQLGEKRFF.

V usage is TRBV5-1 and J usage is TRBJ2-1; possible D gene TRBD2, 7 bases. With 1 base removed from V and 8 bases from J, the gap between germline ends came to 13 bases. This CDR3 has 14 residues. CDR1 and CDR2 (germline): SGHRS, YFSETQ. CDR3 nucleotides: TGCGCCAGCAGCTTGAATCGGGGGGCTGATGAGCAGTTCTTC. It is translated as CASSLNRGADEQFF.

With regard to this clonotype: At one end, the junction sequence differs from germline, possibly due to a read error. The chain carries TRBV5-1 and TRBJ2-1; D might be TRBD1 (5 bases). The CDR3 contains 15 residues. Looked up from germline, CDR1 is SGHRS and CDR2 is YFSETQ. The CDR3 reads CASSLLGRGLNGQFF. The DNA of the CDR3 is TGCGCCAGCAGCTTATTAGGAAGGGGTCTCAATGGGCAGTTCTTC.

As concerns this clonotype: A junction boundary mismatches the germline segment, possibly from a read error. The chain joins TRBV7-2 to TRBJ1-2; a possible D gene is TRBD1 (5 bases). The CDR3 covers 13 residues. Germline values: CDR1 SGHTA, CDR2 FQGNSA. The CDR3 reads CASSLVQDYDYTF. The CDR3 coding sequence is TGTGCCAGCAGCTTAGTACAGGACTATGACTACACCTTC.

This clonotype was detected a few times. With a much larger clone just one base away, this may be a read error. The rearrangement joins TRBV10-3 to TRBJ2-7; TRBD2 might be the D (6 bases). The CDR3 consists of 13 residues. The V gene's germline CDR1 is ENHRY and CDR2 SYGVKD. The V end was cut by 8 bases, the J end by 6 bases, with 17 bases between. The CDR3 DNA reads as TGTGCCATCGGGCATTCAGGGCGGGGCGAGCAGTACTTC. Translation: CAIGHSGRGEQYF.